Each of the 24 T cell receptor beta chains below was sequenced from the same sample in a study of blood T cell repertoires in COVID-19. The table came from immunoSEQ multiplex PCR; TCRdb's copy has only in-frame clones and leaves some out. The sample has about 220,000 clones, around 80% seen once; the top ten hold approximately 2%. Sequenced: peripheral blood. The receptors here all came from a man in his forties who had recovered from COVID-19.

The chain uses TRBV7-9 and TRBJ1-6; D unclear. CDR1 is SEHNR and CDR2 is FQNEAQ in the germline V gene (reference sequence). Deletions cut 5 bases from V and 7 bases from J, with 9 bases between. The CDR3 consists of 13 residues. CDR3 DNA: TGTGCCAGCAGCCTAAATCTAAATTCACCCCTCCACTTT. The encoded protein is CASSLNLNSPLHF.

The V and J genes are TRBV5-8 and TRBJ2-5; D is unresolved. The germline V gene has CDR1 SGHTS and CDR2 YDEGEE. Trimming removed 4 bases at V and 3 bases at J, with 7 bases between. This CDR3 has 12 residues. Here the CDR3 reads CASSLGEETQYF. The CDR3 region has the DNA TGTGCCAGCAGCCTCGGTGAAGAGACCCAGTACTTC. Together with reference TRBV5-8 and TRBJ2-5, the CDR3 gives the full variable domain: EAGVTQSPTHLIKTRGQQATLRCSPISGHTSVYWYQQALGLGLQFLLWYDEGEERNRGNFPPRFSGRQFPNYSSELNVNALELEDSALYLCASSLGEETQYFGPGTRLLVL.

The chain has TRBV27 and TRBJ1-2, with a tentative D call TRBD1 (5 bases). CDR3 length: 13 residues. Germline CDR1 and CDR2: MNHEY and SMNVEV (reference sequence). V lost 1 base to trimming and J lost 6 bases, with 9 bases between them. The CDR3 sequence is CASSLYSGDGYTF. The CDR3 DNA sequence: TGTGCCAGCAGTTTATACTCGGGGGATGGCTACACCTTC.

The genes are TRBV6-5 and TRBJ1-2; the D gene is possibly TRBD1 (5 bases). V shed 7 bases and J shed 4 bases, with 19 bases lying between them. Germline CDR1 reads MNHEY; CDR2 reads SVGAGI. The length of the CDR3 is 15 residues. As DNA, the CDR3 is TGTGCCAGCACGCGGGGGGGTGGCGGTGGCTATGGCTACACCTTC. Translation gives CASTRGGGGGYGYTF.

The CDR3 sequence is CASSYTTGGPGGYTF. In nucleotides, the CDR3 is TGTGCCAGCAGTTACACTACAGGGGGGCCCGGGGGCTACACCTTC. This chain joins TRBV6-5 and TRBJ1-2; 8 bases line up with TRBD1. The length of the CDR3 is 15 residues. Trimming removed 2 bases from V and 8 bases from J; junction bases left unmatched: 10. Per the germline V gene, CDR1 is MNHEY and CDR2 is SVGAGI.

This clone was found a few times. The V and J genes are TRBV3-1 (or the pseudogene TRBV3-2) and TRBJ1-1; a weak D match, TRBD1 (5 bases). The V gene's germline CDR1 is LGHDT and CDR2 YNNKEL (reference sequence). The CDR3 has 13 amino acids. V was shortened by 0 bases and J by 11 bases, with 13 bases between the two germline ends. CDR3 sequence reads: CASSQERQGEAFF. CDR3 nucleotide sequence: TGTGCCAGCAGCCAAGAAAGGCAGGGCGAGGCTTTCTTT.

This chain uses TRBV9 with TRBJ1-3; no clear D. The germline CDR1 and CDR2 sequences are SGDLS and YYNGEE. The CDR3 has 13 residues. The V end lost 1 base, the J end lost 3 bases, and 5 bases lay between the germline ends. The CDR3 bases are TGTGCCAGCAGCGTACTAGGTGGAAACACCATATATTTT. This translates into CASSVLGGNTIYF.

As regards this clone: Other DNA variants within this sample encode the same CDR3. CDR3 protein: CASSRRDRVTDTQYF. The CDR3 DNA is TGCGCCAGCAGCCGCCGGGACAGAGTCACAGATACGCAGTATTTT. The rearrangement joins TRBV5-1 to TRBJ2-3, with 7 bases lining up with TRBD1. CDR1 is SGHRS and CDR2 is YFSETQ in the germline V gene. The length of the CDR3 is 15 residues. The J segment lost 2 bases and the V segment lost 4 bases, leaving 7 bases of the junction unmatched.

The rearrangement links TRBV21-1 to TRBJ1-1. TRBV21-1 is annotated as a pseudogene. This CDR3 spans 14 amino acids. CDR3: CASSKGGGDPECPF. Here the CDR3 DNA reads TGTGCCAGCAGCAAAGGGGGAGGGGACCCGGAATGCCCTTTT.

This clone appeared a single time. This chain connects TRBV5-1 to TRBJ2-3; 7 bases match TRBD2. Germline lookup yields CDR1 SGHRS and CDR2 YFSETQ. J gave up 4 bases and V 2 bases, and 4 bases lay outside the gene matches. The CDR3 is made up of 14 amino acids. CDR3 loop: CASSLAGPPDTQYF. DNA for the CDR3: TGCGCCAGCAGCTTAGCGGGACCCCCAGATACGCAGTATTTT.

The chain joins TRBV6-5 to TRBJ2-2; a weak D match, TRBD1 (5 bases). V lost 7 bases and J 6 bases, leaving 9 bases between the germline ends. The CDR3 spans 12 residues. The germline V gene has CDR1 MNHEY and CDR2 SVGAGI. CDR3 protein: CASNQGAGELFF. The DNA for the CDR3 is TGTGCCAGCAACCAGGGTGCCGGGGAGCTGTTTTTT.

This clone is labeled medium-sized. The chain couples TRBV4-3 to TRBJ1-1, with D unclear. In germline, CDR1 is LGHNA, CDR2 YSLEER. V lost 0 bases and J lost 1, with 15 bases in between. This CDR3 spans 17 amino acids. CDR3 sequence reads: CASSQEWSPGKNTEAFF. CDR3 DNA sequence: TGCGCCAGCAGCCAAGAATGGAGCCCGGGAAAGAACACTGAAGCTTTCTTT.

On this clone itself: Other DNA sequences in the sample encode the same CDR3. This chain links TRBV5-1 with TRBJ2-7, with unresolved D. Looked up from germline, CDR1 is SGHRS and CDR2 is YFSETQ. The CDR3 is 11 residues long. V was clipped by 0 bases and J by 6 bases, with 4 bases between them. CDR3: CASSLAGEQYF. The CDR3 DNA follows: TGCGCCAGCAGCTTGGCGGGCGAGCAGTACTTC.

This chain connects TRBV12-3 or TRBV12-4 to TRBJ2-1; D is possibly TRBD1 (6 bases). V shed 1 base and J shed 9 bases, with 7 bases lying between them. This CDR3 is built from 12 residues. The CDR3 coding sequence is TGTGCCAGCAGTTTAGACAGGGTTGAGCAGTTCTTC. This translates into CASSLDRVEQFF.

The chain is built from TRBV6-2 or TRBV6-3 and TRBJ1-5; D not certain. Germline-derived CDR1 and CDR2 are MNHEY and SVGEGT. This CDR3 has 15 amino acids. The V end was cut by 2 bases, the J end by 2 bases, with 10 bases between. The CDR3 DNA follows: TGTGCCAGCAGTTACCCCACCAGCGGCAATCAGCCCCAGCATTTT. Translation gives CASSYPTSGNQPQHF.

V gene TRBV24-1 combines with J gene TRBJ1-2; 9 bases match TRBD1. V shed 4 bases, J shed 8 bases, and the junction held 4 bases outside the gene matches. The CDR3 is 13 residues long. From germline, CDR1 is KGHDR and CDR2 SFDVKD. CDR3 in amino acids: CATSDTGGGGYTF. CDR3 DNA: TGTGCCACCAGTGACACAGGGGGCGGAGGCTACACCTTC.

This clone was counted between two and nine times. The rearrangement joins TRBV2 to TRBJ1-1; weak D call: TRBD1 (5 bases). Per germline, CDR1 SNHLY and CDR2 FYNNEI. The CDR3 runs 13 residues. Trimming pared 8 bases from V and 1 base from J, leaving 11 bases between. The CDR3 is CASETERNTEAFF. The CDR3 DNA sequence: TGTGCCAGCGAGACAGAGAGGAACACTGAAGCTTTCTTT.

This chain connects TRBV4-3 to TRBJ1-2; 8 bases are shared with TRBD1. The CDR3 has 15 amino acids. Germline-derived CDR1 and CDR2 are LGHNA and YSLEER. Trimming removed 2 bases from V and 4 bases from J; junction bases left unmatched: 6. Written as DNA, the CDR3 is TGCGCCAGCAGCCAAAATACAGGGGGTGGCTATGGCTACACCTTC. Translation: CASSQNTGGGYGYTF.

The V call is TRBV4-2, the J call TRBJ2-5; D is unresolved. This CDR3 is 15 amino acids long. CDR1 and CDR2 (germline): LGHNA, YNFKEQ. V dropped 1 base and J dropped 0 bases, with 9 bases sitting between them. The DNA of the CDR3 is TGTGCCAGCAGCCAAGTCGCCGGGTACCAAGAGACCCAGTACTTC. Its protein is CASSQVAGYQETQYF.

The chain couples TRBV6-5 to TRBJ1-5; the D gene is possibly TRBD1 (6 bases). CDR3 size: 15 residues. CDR1 and CDR2 (germline): MNHEY, SVGAGI. Trimming cost V 7 bases and J 0 bases, with 13 bases left between them. CDR3 region: CASTLGQYSNQPQHF. The CDR3 bases are TGTGCCAGCACCCTGGGACAATATAGCAATCAGCCCCAGCATTTT.

The V call is TRBV2, the J call TRBJ2-5; D perhaps matches TRBD2 (5 bases). Germline V gene lookup returns CDR1 SNHLY and CDR2 FYNNEI. This CDR3 has 15 amino acids. V was shortened by 4 bases and J by 1 base, with 13 bases between the two germline ends. CDR3 amino acids: CASSALAGGQETQYF. Written as DNA, the CDR3 is TGTGCCAGCAGTGCACTCGCGGGTGGCCAAGAGACCCAGTACTTC.

The CDR3 loop is CASSIMRMSSYNSPLHF. The CDR3 DNA reads as TGTGCCAGTAGTATAATGAGGATGAGCTCCTATAATTCACCCCTCCACTTT. The gene calls are TRBV19 and TRBJ1-6; D remains ambiguous. V lost 2 bases to trimming and J lost 0 bases, with 11 bases between them. Germline CDR1 LNHDA, CDR2 SQIVND (reference sequence). CDR3 length: 17 residues.

The rearrangement links TRBV13 to TRBJ2-1, with 12 bases matching TRBD1. The trim removed 6 bases at V and 5 bases at J, leaving 11 bases unmatched. CDR3 length: 17 residues. Per the germline V gene, CDR1 is PRHDT and CDR2 is FYEKMQ (reference sequence). The DNA of the CDR3 is TGTGCCAGCAGTACAACCCGGGACAGGGGGCCCCACAATGAGCAGTTCTTC. Residues: CASSTTRDRGPHNEQFF. Filled out from reference TRBV13 and TRBJ2-1, the complete variable domain reads AAGVIQSPRHLIKEKRETATLKCYPIPRHDTVYWYQQGPGQDPQFLISFYEKMQSDKGSIPDRFSAQQFSDYHSELNMSSLELGDSALYFCASSTTRDRGPHNEQFFGPGTRLTVL.

Ten or more counts support this clone. This sequence joins TRBV12-5 and TRBJ1-1, with D unclear. The V end lost 3 bases, the J end lost 1 base, and 9 bases lay between the germline ends. The CDR3 contains 14 residues. Germline CDR1 LGHNT, CDR2 FRNRAP. The CDR3 spells CASGFGLTNTEAFF. Written as DNA, the CDR3 is TGTGCTAGTGGTTTTGGACTGACGAACACTGAAGCTTTCTTT.